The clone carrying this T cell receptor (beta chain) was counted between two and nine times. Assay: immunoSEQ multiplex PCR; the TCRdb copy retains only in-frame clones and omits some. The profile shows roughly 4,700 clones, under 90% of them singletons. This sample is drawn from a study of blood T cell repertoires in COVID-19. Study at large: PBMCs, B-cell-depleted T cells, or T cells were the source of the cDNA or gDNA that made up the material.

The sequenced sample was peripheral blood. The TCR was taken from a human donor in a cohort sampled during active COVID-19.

The CDR3 sequence: CASSPWDRGQGNEQFF. The CDR3 DNA sequence: TGTGCCAGCAGCCCCTGGGACAGGGGGCAAGGTAATGAGCAGTTCTTC. This chain connects TRBV3-1 (or the pseudogene TRBV3-2) to TRBJ2-1; 12 bases align to TRBD1. The CDR3 consists of 16 residues. Germline V gene sequence: CDR1 LGHDT, CDR2 YNNKEL (reference sequence). Trimming removed 4 bases from V and 7 bases from J; junction bases left unmatched: 8.